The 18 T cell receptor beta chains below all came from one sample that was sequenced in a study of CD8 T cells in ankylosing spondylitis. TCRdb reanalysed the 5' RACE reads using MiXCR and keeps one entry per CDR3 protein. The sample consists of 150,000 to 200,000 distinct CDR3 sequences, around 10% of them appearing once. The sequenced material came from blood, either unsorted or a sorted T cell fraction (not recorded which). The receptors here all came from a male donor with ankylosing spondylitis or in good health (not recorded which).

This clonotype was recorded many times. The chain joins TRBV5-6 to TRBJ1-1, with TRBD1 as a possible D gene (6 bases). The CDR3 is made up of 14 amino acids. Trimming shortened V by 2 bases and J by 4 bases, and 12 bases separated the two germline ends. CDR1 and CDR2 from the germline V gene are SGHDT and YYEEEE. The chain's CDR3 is CASSLQGLGTEAFF. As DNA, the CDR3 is TGTGCCAGCAGCTTACAGGGTCTCGGCACTGAAGCTTTCTTT.

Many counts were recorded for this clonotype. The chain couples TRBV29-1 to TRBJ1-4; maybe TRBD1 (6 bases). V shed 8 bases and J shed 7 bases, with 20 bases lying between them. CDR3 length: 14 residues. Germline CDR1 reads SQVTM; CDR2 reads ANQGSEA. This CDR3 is CSTRGGGRGEKLFF. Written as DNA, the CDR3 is TGCAGCACCCGGGGAGGGGGACGGGGTGAAAAACTGTTTTTT.

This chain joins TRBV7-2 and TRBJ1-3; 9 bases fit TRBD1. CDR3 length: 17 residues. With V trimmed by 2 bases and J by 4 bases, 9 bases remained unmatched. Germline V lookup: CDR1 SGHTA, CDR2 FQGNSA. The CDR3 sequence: CASSLSANRGRGNTIYF. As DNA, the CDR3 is TGTGCCAGCAGCTTATCGGCTAACAGGGGGCGCGGAAACACCATATATTTT.

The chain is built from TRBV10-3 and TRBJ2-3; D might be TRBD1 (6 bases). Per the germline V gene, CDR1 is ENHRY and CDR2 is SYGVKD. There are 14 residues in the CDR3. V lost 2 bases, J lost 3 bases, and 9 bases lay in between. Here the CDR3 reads CAISEARGTDTQYF. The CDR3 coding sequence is TGTGCCATCAGTGAGGCGAGGGGGACAGATACGCAGTATTTT.

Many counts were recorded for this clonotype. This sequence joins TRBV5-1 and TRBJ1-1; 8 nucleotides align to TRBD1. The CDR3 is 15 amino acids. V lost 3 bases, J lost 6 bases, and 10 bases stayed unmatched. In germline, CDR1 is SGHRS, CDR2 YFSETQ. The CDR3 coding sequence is TGCGCCAGCAGCTCGGCGGGGCGACAGGGGCCTGAAGCTTTCTTT. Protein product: CASSSAGRQGPEAFF.

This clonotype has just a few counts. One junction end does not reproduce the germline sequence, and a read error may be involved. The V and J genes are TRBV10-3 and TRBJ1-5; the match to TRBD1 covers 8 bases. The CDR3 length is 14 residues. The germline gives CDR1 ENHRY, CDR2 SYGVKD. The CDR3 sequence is CASRLRTGNPPQHF. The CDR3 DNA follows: TGTGCCTCTCGACTGAGGACAGGGAATCCGCCCCAGCATTTT.

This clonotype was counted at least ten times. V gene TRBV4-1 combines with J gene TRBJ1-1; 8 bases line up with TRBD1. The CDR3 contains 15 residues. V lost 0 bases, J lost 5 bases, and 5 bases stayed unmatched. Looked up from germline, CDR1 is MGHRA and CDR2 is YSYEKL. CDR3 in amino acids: CASSQEQGVTTEAFF. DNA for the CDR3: TGCGCCAGCAGCCAAGAACAGGGGGTTACGACTGAAGCTTTCTTT.

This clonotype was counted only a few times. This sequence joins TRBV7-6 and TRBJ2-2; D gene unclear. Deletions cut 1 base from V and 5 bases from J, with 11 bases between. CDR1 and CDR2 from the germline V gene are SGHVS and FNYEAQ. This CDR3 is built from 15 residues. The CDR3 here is CASSLDFGRTGELFF. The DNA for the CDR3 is TGTGCCAGCAGCTTAGATTTCGGGCGTACCGGGGAGCTGTTTTTT.

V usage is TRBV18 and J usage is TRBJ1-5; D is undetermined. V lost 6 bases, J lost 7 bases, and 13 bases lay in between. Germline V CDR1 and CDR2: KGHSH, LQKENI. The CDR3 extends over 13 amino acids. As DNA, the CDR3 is TGTGCCAGCTCTGAGGGTCATTCGCAGCCCCAGCATTTT. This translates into CASSEGHSQPQHF.

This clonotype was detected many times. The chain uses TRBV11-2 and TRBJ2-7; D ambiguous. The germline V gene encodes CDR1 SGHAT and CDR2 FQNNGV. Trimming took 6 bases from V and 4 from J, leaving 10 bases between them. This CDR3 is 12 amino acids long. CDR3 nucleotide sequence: TGTGCCAGCAGTATTCTTGAATACGAGCAGTACTTC. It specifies CASSILEYEQYF.

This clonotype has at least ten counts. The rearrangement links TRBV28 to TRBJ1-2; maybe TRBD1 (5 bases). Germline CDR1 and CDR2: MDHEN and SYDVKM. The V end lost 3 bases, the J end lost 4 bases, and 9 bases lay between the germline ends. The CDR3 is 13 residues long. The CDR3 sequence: CASSLEGIYGYTF. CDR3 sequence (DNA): TGTGCCAGCAGTTTGGAGGGGATCTATGGCTACACCTTC.

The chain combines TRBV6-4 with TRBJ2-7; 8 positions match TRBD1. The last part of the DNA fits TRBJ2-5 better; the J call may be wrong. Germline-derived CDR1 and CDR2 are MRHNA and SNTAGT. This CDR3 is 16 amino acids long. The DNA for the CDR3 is TGTGCCAGCAGTGATGGCAGCGGACAGGGCCAAGAGACCCAGTACTTC. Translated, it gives CASSDGSGQGQETQYF.

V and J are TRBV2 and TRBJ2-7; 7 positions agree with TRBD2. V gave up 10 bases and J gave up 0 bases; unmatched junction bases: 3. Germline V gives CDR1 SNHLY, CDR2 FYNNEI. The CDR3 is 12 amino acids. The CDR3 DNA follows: TGTGCCATAAGGGACTACTCCTACGAGCAGTACTTC. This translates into CAIRDYSYEQYF.

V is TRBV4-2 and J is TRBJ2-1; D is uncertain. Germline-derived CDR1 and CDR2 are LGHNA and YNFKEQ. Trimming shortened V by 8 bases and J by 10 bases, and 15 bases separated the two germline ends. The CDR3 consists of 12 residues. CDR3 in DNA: TGTGCCAGCGGCCCCCGCCTCCTGGAGCAGTTCTTC. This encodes CASGPRLLEQFF.

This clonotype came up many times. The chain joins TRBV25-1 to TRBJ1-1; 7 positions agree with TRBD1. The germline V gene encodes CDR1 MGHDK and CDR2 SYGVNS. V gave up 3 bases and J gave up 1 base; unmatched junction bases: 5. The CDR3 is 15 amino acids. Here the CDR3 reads CASSEARQGNTEAFF. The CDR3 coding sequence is TGTGCCAGCAGTGAGGCCCGACAGGGGAACACTGAAGCTTTCTTT.

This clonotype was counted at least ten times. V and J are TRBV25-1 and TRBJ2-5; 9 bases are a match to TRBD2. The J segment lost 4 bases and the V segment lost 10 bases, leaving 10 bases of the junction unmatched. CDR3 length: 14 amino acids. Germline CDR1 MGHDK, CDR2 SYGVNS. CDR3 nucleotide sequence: TGTGCCATAGGAATTAGCGGGGGAGTAGAGACCCAGTACTTC. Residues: CAIGISGGVETQYF.

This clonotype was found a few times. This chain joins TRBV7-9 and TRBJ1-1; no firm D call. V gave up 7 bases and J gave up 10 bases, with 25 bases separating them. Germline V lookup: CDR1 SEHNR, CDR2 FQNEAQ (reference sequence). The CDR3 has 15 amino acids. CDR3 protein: CASTSARETKRVAFF. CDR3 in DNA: TGTGCCAGCACCTCAGCTCGGGAGACGAAGAGGGTAGCTTTCTTT.

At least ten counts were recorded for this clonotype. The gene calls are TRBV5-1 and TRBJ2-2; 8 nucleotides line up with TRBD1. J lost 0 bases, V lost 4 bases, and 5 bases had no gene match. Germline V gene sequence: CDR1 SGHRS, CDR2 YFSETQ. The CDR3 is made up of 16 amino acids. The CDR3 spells CASSPRTGSNTGELFF. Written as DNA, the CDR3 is TGCGCCAGCAGCCCCCGGACAGGGTCGAACACCGGGGAGCTGTTTTTT.